The 25 T cell receptor beta chains below come from one sample, sequenced in a study of metastatic and nonmetastatic thyroid tumors. MiXCR re-clonotyped the PCR reads for TCRdb. Of roughly 20,000 clones in the sample, about 16% were seen once. All patients were treatment-naive before thyroid surgery. The source material was tumor tissue. These receptors came from a female donor with papillary thyroid cancer or a benign thyroid nodule (not recorded which). Some clones in this sample may be carry-over from other donors' samples.

The table lists this clone with a few counts. A read error may account for a junction end that differs from germline. The rearrangement uses TRBV6-5 and TRBJ1-2, with 9 bases that match TRBD1. Looked up from germline, CDR1 is MNHEY and CDR2 is SVGAGI. The CDR3 is made up of 15 amino acids. CDR3 nucleotide sequence: TGTGCCAGCAGTTACCATGGGACAGGGAACTATGTCTACACCTTC. Its translation is CASSYHGTGNYVYTF.

Many counts were recorded for this clone. V usage is TRBV7-6 and J usage is TRBJ1-1; possible D gene TRBD1, 5 bases. The CDR3 spans 13 residues. Germline CDR1 reads SGHVS; CDR2 reads FNYEAQ. Trimming took 3 bases from V and 1 from J, leaving 6 bases between them. The CDR3 nucleotides are TGTGCCAGCAGCTTCCAGGGGAACACTGAAGCTTTCTTT. Translated, it gives CASSFQGNTEAFF. Looking up the rest from reference TRBV7-6 and TRBJ1-1 gives the full variable domain: GAGVSQSPRYKVTKRGQDVALRCDPISGHVSLYWYRQALGQGPEFLTYFNYEAQQDKSGLPNDRFSAERPEGSISTLTIQRTEQRDSAMYRCASSFQGNTEAFFGQGTRLTVV.

J is TRBJ2-7 and V is TRBV7-2, with a possible D match to TRBD1 (6 bases). This CDR3 spans 14 amino acids. From germline, CDR1 is SGHTA and CDR2 FQGNSA. V was trimmed by 5 bases and J by 4 bases, leaving 15 bases between them. CDR3 nucleotides: TGTGCCAGCAGCAACCCATGGGGGACATACGAGCAGTACTTC. Its translation: CASSNPWGTYEQYF.

In this sample, this clone turned up many times. J is TRBJ1-2 and V is TRBV6-1, with a weak D call TRBD1 (5 bases). Germline-derived CDR1 and CDR2 are MNHNS and SASEGT. The CDR3 totals 13 residues. V lost 6 bases and J lost 7, with 15 bases in between. CDR3 in amino acids: CASRSDSPGGYTF. The CDR3 DNA is TGTGCCAGCAGGTCCGACAGTCCCGGTGGCTACACCTTC.

The table lists this clone with many counts. The chain is built from TRBV28 and TRBJ1-2; TRBD1 matches 9 bases. Trimming cost V 7 bases and J 6 bases; bases outside gene matches: 6. Germline assignment: CDR1 MDHEN and CDR2 SYDVKM. This CDR3 contains 13 residues. The DNA of the CDR3 is TGTGCCAGCACTAAACAGGGGGCGAATGGCTACACCTTC. Protein: CASTKQGANGYTF.

This clone appeared many times. The V and J genes are TRBV20-1 and TRBJ1-5; 12 nucleotides line up with TRBD1. Germline-derived CDR1 and CDR2 are DFQATT and SNEGSKA (reference sequence). The CDR3 runs 15 residues. With 1 base clipped from V and 4 bases from J, the junction kept 2 bases outside the gene matches. In nucleotides, the CDR3 is TGCAGTGCTAGAGCGGGACAGGGGGCAAATCAGCCCCAGCATTTT. Protein product: CSARAGQGANQPQHF.

This clone showed up many times. V gene TRBV6-4 combines with J gene TRBJ2-4, with D possibly being TRBD1 or TRBD2 (5 bases each). Germline values: CDR1 MRHNA, CDR2 SNTAGT. The CDR3 totals 18 residues. The ends were cut back, 10 bases at V and 3 bases at J, with 28 bases in the middle. CDR3: CANYLRGRRATSKNIQYF. The CDR3 DNA reads TGTGCCAACTATCTGAGGGGCCGCAGGGCCACTAGCAAAAACATTCAGTACTTC.

Concerning this clone: This may arise from a read error, as a much more abundant clone is one base away. The J gene is TRBJ2-7, the V gene TRBV4-2; D call uncertain. Germline-derived CDR1 and CDR2 are LGHNA and YNFKEQ. V lost 1 base and J lost 3, with 7 bases in between. CDR3 length: 13 amino acids. The CDR3 region has the DNA TGTGCCAGCAGCCAAGGACATGACTACGAGCAGTACTTC. This gives the protein CASSQGHDYEQYF.

Remarks on this clone: The junction departs from germline at one end; a sequencing error may be responsible. This chain links TRBV7-3 with TRBJ2-2, with D tentatively TRBD1 or TRBD2 (5 bases each). The CDR3 extends over 14 amino acids. CDR1 and CDR2 from the germline V gene are SGHTA and FQGTGA. CDR3 amino acids: CASSLGANTGDLFF. The CDR3 DNA reads as TGTGCCAGCAGCTTAGGGGCCAACACCGGGGATCTGTTCTTT.

This clone was counted at least ten times. J is TRBJ1-1 and V is TRBV7-3; 8 bases line up with TRBD1. Germline CDR1 reads SGHTA; CDR2 reads FQGTGA. The CDR3 has 16 residues. V shed 4 bases, J shed 0 bases, and the junction held 7 bases outside the gene matches. CDR3 sequence: CASSSKLTGVNTEAFF. The CDR3 nucleotides are TGTGCCAGCAGCTCTAAATTGACAGGGGTGAACACTGAAGCTTTCTTT.

Points on this clone: Here the CDR3 omits its conserved ending phenylalanine or tryptophan, so a read error is the likely source. J is TRBJ1-2 and V is TRBV30; D not certain. The CDR3 runs 13 residues. CDR1 GTSNPN and CDR2 SVGIG come from the germline V gene (reference sequence). With 2 bases removed from V and 4 bases from J, the gap between germline ends came to 11 bases. In nucleotides, the CDR3 is TGTGCCTGGAGTCCCCTCGACATCTATGGCTACACCGTC. This sequence encodes CAWSPLDIYGYTV.

This clone was picked up many times. The chain employs TRBV12-3 or TRBV12-4 and TRBJ2-5; 10 positions agree with TRBD1. The CDR3 is 14 amino acids. The V segment lost 6 bases and the J segment 2 bases; nucleotides outside the gene matches: 3. The CDR3, as DNA: TGTGCCAGCAGGGACAGGGGGGTTCAAGAGACCCAGTACTTC. It encodes CASRDRGVQETQYF.

This clone appeared a few times. The rearrangement links TRBV27 to TRBJ2-5, with 11 bases matching TRBD2. The J call is uncertain, as TRBJ2-1 better fits the DNA end. The CDR3 totals 16 residues. Germline assignment: CDR1 MNHEY and CDR2 SMNVEV (reference sequence). The CDR3 is CASSFQLAGVINEQFF. The CDR3 DNA reads TGTGCCAGCAGTTTTCAACTAGCGGGAGTTATCAATGAGCAGTTCTTC.

The chain has TRBV30 and TRBJ2-2, with 9 nucleotides matching TRBD1. Germline lookup yields CDR1 GTSNPN and CDR2 SVGIG (reference sequence). The length of the CDR3 is 15 residues. J gave up 4 bases and V 5 bases, and 8 bases lay outside the gene matches. CDR3 loop: CAWVFRDRVTGELFF. The CDR3 DNA reads as TGTGCCTGGGTTTTCCGGGACAGGGTCACCGGGGAGCTGTTTTTT.

Many counts were recorded for this clone. The chain is built from TRBV5-1 and TRBJ2-2; TRBD2 agrees at 16 bases. Trimming removed 4 bases from V and 0 bases from J; junction bases left unmatched: 3. Per germline, CDR1 SGHRS and CDR2 YFSETQ. This CDR3 has 18 residues. Here the CDR3 DNA reads TGCGCCAGCAGCCACGGGACTAGCGGGAGGGCGAACACCGGGGAGCTGTTTTTT. Protein sequence: CASSHGTSGRANTGELFF.

This clone has ten or more counts. The chain links TRBV20-1 to TRBJ2-3; 10 nucleotides line up with TRBD2. The CDR3 extends over 16 amino acids. Germline V gene data show CDR1 as DFQATT and CDR2 as SNEGSKA (reference sequence). V lost 3 bases and J lost 3; bases outside the gene matches: 9. In DNA, the CDR3 is TGCAGTGCTAGGGATTTTTCTAGCGGGAGAACAGATACGCAGTATTTT. Residues: CSARDFSSGRTDTQYF.

This clone came up many times. The rearrangement links TRBV5-1 to TRBJ2-3; perhaps TRBD2 as D (6 bases). Germline V gene data show CDR1 as SGHRS and CDR2 as YFSETQ. The germline V and J ends were trimmed by 0 bases and 8 bases, with 13 bases remaining between them. The CDR3 is made up of 14 amino acids. DNA for the CDR3: TGCGCCAGCAGCTTGGAGACTAGTTTGGGTACGCAGTATTTT. It specifies CASSLETSLGTQYF.

This clone was found many times. CDR3 sequence: CAIGGLAKNIQYF. CDR3 nucleotide sequence: TGTGCCATCGGGGGGCTAGCCAAAAACATTCAGTACTTC. The V call is TRBV10-3, the J call TRBJ2-4, with D perhaps being TRBD1 or TRBD2 (6 bases each). CDR1 is ENHRY, CDR2 SYGVKD, per germline. The CDR3 extends over 13 amino acids. Trimming shortened V by 8 bases and J by 0 bases, and 8 bases separated the two germline ends.

A word on this clone: Mismatch with germline at one junction end may stem from a read error. The chain joins TRBV15 to TRBJ2-1; no reliable D call. The CDR3 contains 15 residues. Germline V gives CDR1 LNHNV, CDR2 YYDKDF (reference sequence). The CDR3 loop is CATIRDVHTYNEQFF. The CDR3 DNA reads as TGTGCCACCATCAGAGATGTACATACATACAATGAGCAGTTCTTC.

This clone was found many times. The V gene is TRBV9, the J gene TRBJ2-2; 10 nucleotides line up with TRBD2. Unmatched junction bases numbered 4, after V lost 0 bases and J lost 5 bases. The CDR3 is 16 residues long. Germline loops: CDR1 SGDLS, CDR2 YYNGEE. This CDR3 is CASSVEASGSTGELFF. The CDR3 nucleotides read TGTGCCAGCAGCGTAGAGGCTAGCGGGAGTACCGGGGAGCTGTTTTTT.

CDR3 sequence reads: CASSPPGQGRTGELFF. CDR3 DNA sequence: TGTGCCAGCAGCCCACCGGGACAGGGTCGGACCGGGGAGCTGTTTTTT. V is TRBV11-1 and J is TRBJ2-2, with 9 positions matching TRBD1. Germline V gene lookup returns CDR1 SGHAT and CDR2 FQDESV (reference sequence). V lost 5 bases, J lost 5 bases, and 9 bases stayed unmatched. The length of the CDR3 is 16 residues.

This clone showed up just a few times. The CDR3 end shows no conserved phenylalanine or tryptophan, and so a read error is likely. V and J are TRBV6-5 and TRBJ2-7; 10 nucleotides align to TRBD2. CDR3 length: 17 residues. V was pared by 0 bases and J by 4 bases, with 9 bases of the junction left unmatched. The V gene's germline CDR1 is MNHEY and CDR2 SVGAGI. The CDR3 loop is CASSYSGLAALGYEQYL. CDR3 DNA: TGTGCCAGCAGTTACTCAGGACTAGCGGCCCTTGGTTACGAGCAGTACTTA.

In its sample, this clone was seen many times. V gene TRBV7-6 combines with J gene TRBJ2-5; 11 positions agree with TRBD2. V trimming: 5 bases; J trimming: 5 bases; junction bases outside the gene matches: 7. The CDR3 totals 15 residues. Germline V lookup: CDR1 SGHVS, CDR2 FNYEAQ. The chain's CDR3 is CASSQTSGGEETQYF. The CDR3 DNA reads TGTGCCAGCAGCCAAACTAGCGGGGGTGAGGAGACCCAGTACTTC.

The sample holds many counts of this clone. V usage is TRBV29-1 and J usage is TRBJ2-2; D unresolved. This CDR3 is 13 amino acids long. Per germline, CDR1 SQVTM and CDR2 ANQGSEA. V lost 6 bases, J lost 7 bases, and 15 bases lay in between. CDR3 bases: TGCAGCGTATCCCTTGAGGTGGGCGGGGAGCTGTTTTTT. This gives the protein CSVSLEVGGELFF.

This clone has ten or more counts. The rearrangement joins TRBV7-9 to TRBJ1-1, with D hard to call. The CDR3 sequence is 13 residues long. V was clipped by 1 base and J by 4 bases, with 7 bases between them. Germline CDR1 reads SEHNR; CDR2 reads FQNEAQ (reference sequence). CDR3 protein: CASSLVSTTEAFF. As DNA, the CDR3 is TGTGCCAGCAGCTTAGTATCGACCACTGAAGCTTTCTTT.